This is a list of T cell receptor beta chains from one sample in a study of low-dose radiotherapy and immunotherapy resistance in tumors. TCRdb recomputed calls from the reads with MiXCR, one row per CDR3 protein. The sample contains 35,000 to 50,000 distinct CDR3 sequences, 25% to 40% of which appear only once. Source: PBMCs, taken before treatment. The source of these receptors is a male donor with gallbladder cancer. The CDR3 runs from the conserved cysteine through the conserved F or W. Each record gives: D gene, J gene, V gene, clone size, CDR3 protein, CDR3 DNA. The D gene is left open where the match is weak. Rows may omit the clone size; those that give it use once, few, many or a size class.

D gene: NA; J gene: TRBJ2-5; V gene: TRBV7-2; clone size: medium-sized; CDR3 protein: CASSPPPRRETQYF; CDR3 DNA: TGTGCCAGCAGCCCGCCCCCCCGGAGGGAGACCCAGTACTTC
D gene: TRBD1; J gene: TRBJ2-7; V gene: TRBV6-2/TRBV6-3; clone size: many; CDR3 protein: CASSVGQVLSEQYF; CDR3 DNA: TGTGCCAGCAGTGTGGGACAGGTTCTTAGCGAGCAGTACTTC
D gene: NA; J gene: TRBJ2-3; V gene: TRBV20-1; clone size: many; CDR3 protein: CSASAGAQDTQYF; CDR3 DNA: TGCAGTGCTAGTGCCGGGGCGCAAGATACGCAGTATTTT
D gene: NA; J gene: TRBJ1-1; V gene: TRBV2; clone size: many; CDR3 protein: CASSGGRIKSNTEAFF; CDR3 DNA: TGTGCCAGCAGTGGGGGCAGGATCAAATCGAACACTGAAGCTTTCTTT
D gene: TRBD2; J gene: TRBJ2-1; V gene: TRBV10-3; clone size: NA; CDR3 protein: CAIAGGRGNEQFF; CDR3 DNA: TGTGCCATCGCAGGAGGGAGGGGCAATGAGCAGTTCTTC
D gene: NA; J gene: TRBJ2-1; V gene: TRBV28; clone size: NA; CDR3 protein: CASSYGGLEYYNEQFF; CDR3 DNA: TGTGCCAGCAGTTACGGGGGGCTAGAGTACTACAATGAGCAGTTCTTC
D gene: TRBD1; J gene: TRBJ2-4; V gene: TRBV30; clone size: many; CDR3 protein: CAWNRDRGAKNIQYF; CDR3 DNA: TGTGCCTGGAACCGGGACAGGGGGGCCAAAAACATTCAGTACTTC
D gene: NA; J gene: TRBJ1-5; V gene: TRBV5-4; clone size: NA; CDR3 protein: CASSFAGQPQHF; CDR3 DNA: TGTGCCAGCAGCTTCGCCGGGCAGCCCCAGCATTTT
D gene: TRBD1; J gene: TRBJ1-1; V gene: TRBV7-9; clone size: many; CDR3 protein: CASSPQPGQGENTEAFF; CDR3 DNA: TGTGCCAGCAGCCCTCAACCAGGACAGGGAGAGAACACTGAAGCTTTCTTT
D gene: TRBD1; J gene: TRBJ2-1; V gene: TRBV12-3/TRBV12-4; clone size: many; CDR3 protein: CASSGQGQGNFHEQFF; CDR3 DNA: TGTGCCAGCAGCGGGCAAGGACAGGGGAATTTCCATGAGCAGTTCTTC
D gene: TRBD2; J gene: TRBJ2-3; V gene: TRBV12-3/TRBV12-4; clone size: many; CDR3 protein: CASSLTGLAGFLDTQYF; CDR3 DNA: TGTGCCAGCAGTTTAACGGGACTAGCGGGCTTTCTGGATACGCAGTATTTT
D gene: NA; J gene: TRBJ1-5; V gene: TRBV6-1; clone size: medium-sized; CDR3 protein: CASSPAGRGEAQPQHF; CDR3 DNA: TGTGCCAGCAGCCCCGCCGGAAGGGGGGAAGCACAGCCCCAGCATTTT
D gene: NA; J gene: TRBJ1-5; V gene: TRBV2; clone size: many; CDR3 protein: CASSATGNQPQHF; CDR3 DNA: TGTGCCAGCAGCGCGACCGGGAATCAGCCCCAGCATTTT
D gene: NA; J gene: TRBJ2-1; V gene: TRBV6-2/TRBV6-3; clone size: medium-sized; CDR3 protein: CATKGPGNEQFF; CDR3 DNA: TGTGCCACCAAAGGCCCAGGGAATGAGCAGTTCTTC
D gene: NA; J gene: TRBJ2-7; V gene: TRBV4-3; clone size: NA; CDR3 protein: CASSQPGPTAAEQYF; CDR3 DNA: TGCGCCAGCAGCCAACCGGGACCCACGGCCGCCGAGCAGTACTTC
D gene: NA; J gene: TRBJ2-2; V gene: TRBV3-1; clone size: many; CDR3 protein: CASSPRSGNTGELFF; CDR3 DNA: TGTGCCAGCAGCCCCCGTAGCGGGAACACCGGGGAGCTGTTTTTT
D gene: NA; J gene: TRBJ1-4; V gene: TRBV28; clone size: many; CDR3 protein: CASSEATNEKLFF; CDR3 DNA: TGTGCCAGCAGTGAAGCAACTAATGAAAAACTGTTTTTT
D gene: TRBD1; J gene: TRBJ1-2; V gene: TRBV19; clone size: NA; CDR3 protein: CASRTGTGPNYGYTF; CDR3 DNA: TGTGCCAGTAGGACCGGGACAGGACCGAACTATGGCTACACCTTC
D gene: TRBD1; J gene: TRBJ2-3; V gene: TRBV5-4; clone size: NA; CDR3 protein: CASFRDRGTDTQYF; CDR3 DNA: TGTGCCAGTTTCCGGGACAGGGGCACAGATACGCAGTATTTT
D gene: NA; J gene: TRBJ2-3; V gene: TRBV5-1; clone size: many; CDR3 protein: CASSPATLSTDTQYF; CDR3 DNA: TGCGCCAGCAGCCCAGCGACACTTAGCACAGATACGCAGTATTTT
D gene: NA; J gene: TRBJ2-5; V gene: TRBV18; clone size: many; CDR3 protein: CASSPRGTARETQYF; CDR3 DNA: TGTGCCAGCTCACCACGGGGAACAGCCAGGGAGACCCAGTACTTC
D gene: TRBD2; J gene: TRBJ2-5; V gene: TRBV5-4; clone size: NA; CDR3 protein: CASSSPTGTSGSQETQYF; CDR3 DNA: TGTGCCAGCTCTTCTCCCACCGGGACTAGCGGCTCTCAAGAGACCCAGTACTTC
D gene: NA; J gene: TRBJ2-1; V gene: TRBV21-1; clone size: NA; CDR3 protein: CASSKAARYYTVQFF; CDR3 DNA: TGTGCCAGCAGCAAAGCGGCCAGATATTACACTGTGCAGTTCTTC
D gene: NA; J gene: TRBJ1-3; V gene: TRBV14; clone size: many; CDR3 protein: CASSQVPRAYISGNTIYF; CDR3 DNA: TGTGCCAGCAGCCAAGTCCCGAGGGCTTACATTTCTGGAAACACCATATATTTT
D gene: TRBD1; J gene: TRBJ2-2; V gene: TRBV27; clone size: NA; CDR3 protein: CASREGQGGTGELFF; CDR3 DNA: TGTGCCAGCAGGGAGGGACAGGGGGGCACCGGGGAGCTGTTTTTT
D gene: TRBD1; J gene: TRBJ2-1; V gene: TRBV29-1; clone size: NA; CDR3 protein: CSVAGTGGGKGYNEQFF; CDR3 DNA: TGCAGCGTCGCTGGGACAGGGGGCGGCAAGGGGTACAATGAGCAGTTCTTC
D gene: NA; J gene: TRBJ2-7; V gene: TRBV28; clone size: medium-sized; CDR3 protein: CASSLESLDEQYF; CDR3 DNA: TGTGCCAGCAGCCTTGAGTCCTTGGACGAGCAGTACTTC
D gene: NA; J gene: TRBJ2-5; V gene: TRBV27; clone size: many; CDR3 protein: CASSFGAEETQYF; CDR3 DNA: TGTGCCAGCAGTTTTGGGGCAGAAGAGACCCAGTACTTC
D gene: NA; J gene: TRBJ1-6; V gene: TRBV9; clone size: NA; CDR3 protein: CASSVLGNSPLHF; CDR3 DNA: TGTGCCAGCAGCGTGTTGGGTAATTCACCCCTCCACTTT
D gene: NA; J gene: TRBJ1-2; V gene: TRBV6-2/TRBV6-3; clone size: many; CDR3 protein: CASSNPGPTYGYTF; CDR3 DNA: TGTGCCAGCAGCAACCCGGGACCGACCTATGGCTACACCTTC
D gene: NA; J gene: TRBJ1-1; V gene: TRBV12-3/TRBV12-4; clone size: many; CDR3 protein: CASSLSEGNLEAFF; CDR3 DNA: TGTGCCAGCAGTTTAAGCGAGGGTAATTTAGAAGCTTTCTTT
D gene: NA; J gene: TRBJ1-5; V gene: TRBV27; clone size: many; CDR3 protein: CASGLAGDQPQHF; CDR3 DNA: TGTGCCAGCGGGTTGGCAGGGGACCAGCCCCAGCATTTT
D gene: NA; J gene: TRBJ1-1; V gene: TRBV29-1; clone size: NA; CDR3 protein: CSAHGEAEAFF; CDR3 DNA: TGCAGCGCCCACGGGGAGGCTGAAGCTTTCTTT
D gene: NA; J gene: TRBJ2-7; V gene: TRBV28; clone size: many; CDR3 protein: CASSFRPTEFSYEQYF; CDR3 DNA: TGTGCCAGCAGCTTTCGACCGACAGAATTCTCCTACGAGCAGTACTTC
D gene: TRBD2; J gene: TRBJ2-7; V gene: TRBV4-1; clone size: many; CDR3 protein: CASSQGTSGGAGQYF; CDR3 DNA: TGCGCCAGCAGCCAAGGGACTAGCGGGGGGGCCGGGCAGTACTTC
D gene: TRBD1; J gene: TRBJ1-1; V gene: TRBV27; clone size: NA; CDR3 protein: CASSSQTGYMNTEAFF; CDR3 DNA: TGTGCCAGCAGTTCTCAGACAGGGTACATGAACACTGAAGCTTTCTTT
D gene: NA; J gene: TRBJ1-5; V gene: TRBV2; clone size: NA; CDR3 protein: CASSPSAGAPGNQPQHF; CDR3 DNA: TGTGCCAGCAGTCCCTCGGCGGGGGCGCCGGGCAATCAGCCCCAGCATTTT
D gene: NA; J gene: TRBJ2-3; V gene: TRBV28; clone size: many; CDR3 protein: CASKLPRETNTQYF; CDR3 DNA: TGTGCCAGCAAACTTCCCCGGGAAACTAATACGCAGTATTTT
D gene: NA; J gene: TRBJ1-2; V gene: TRBV6-2/TRBV6-3; clone size: NA; CDR3 protein: CASSEAGNYGYTF; CDR3 DNA: TGTGCCAGCAGTGAAGCAGGGAACTATGGCTACACCTTC
D gene: TRBD2; J gene: TRBJ2-1; V gene: TRBV14; clone size: NA; CDR3 protein: CASSQPGLAVYNEQFF; CDR3 DNA: TGTGCCAGCAGCCAGCCGGGACTAGCGGTCTACAATGAGCAGTTCTTC
D gene: TRBD2; J gene: TRBJ2-3; V gene: TRBV20-1; clone size: NA; CDR3 protein: CSAPTSGAWDTQYF; CDR3 DNA: TGCAGTGCTCCCACTAGCGGGGCCTGGGATACGCAGTATTTT
D gene: NA; J gene: TRBJ2-1; V gene: TRBV27; clone size: many; CDR3 protein: CASSRTSSYNEQFF; CDR3 DNA: TGTGCCAGCAGTCGAACCAGCTCCTACAATGAGCAGTTCTTC
D gene: TRBD1; J gene: TRBJ2-7; V gene: TRBV5-6; clone size: many; CDR3 protein: CASSFLGQGFYEQYF; CDR3 DNA: TGTGCCAGCAGCTTTCTAGGACAGGGGTTCTACGAGCAGTACTTC
D gene: NA; J gene: TRBJ1-2; V gene: TRBV11-2; clone size: many; CDR3 protein: CASSLLRTPLYGYTF; CDR3 DNA: TGTGCCAGCAGCTTACTACGCACCCCTTTATATGGCTACACCTTC
D gene: NA; J gene: TRBJ2-2; V gene: TRBV28; clone size: NA; CDR3 protein: CASSFGAANTGELFFFF; CDR3 DNA: NA
D gene: NA; J gene: TRBJ1-5; V gene: TRBV6-2/TRBV6-3; clone size: many; CDR3 protein: CASRLDSGDHQPQHF; CDR3 DNA: TGTGCCAGCAGACTGGATTCGGGGGATCATCAGCCCCAGCATTTT
D gene: TRBD1; J gene: TRBJ2-2; V gene: TRBV6-1; clone size: NA; CDR3 protein: CASSRQGLGTGELFF; CDR3 DNA: TGTGCCAGCAGCAGACAGGGTCTGGGCACCGGGGAGCTGTTTTTT
D gene: NA; J gene: TRBJ2-7; V gene: TRBV2; clone size: NA; CDR3 protein: CASSEQVRGGYEQYF; CDR3 DNA: TGTGCCAGCAGTGAACAAGTCAGGGGAGGCTACGAGCAGTACTTC
D gene: TRBD2; J gene: TRBJ2-1; V gene: TRBV28; clone size: NA; CDR3 protein: CASSLLEREEQFF; CDR3 DNA: TGTGCCAGCAGTTTACTCGAGCGGGAAGAGCAGTTCTTC
D gene: NA; J gene: TRBJ1-1; V gene: TRBV6-2/TRBV6-3; clone size: many; CDR3 protein: CASSVDVGYTEAFF; CDR3 DNA: TGTGCCAGCAGCGTTGACGTGGGGTACACTGAAGCTTTCTTT